This record concerns one TCR beta chain sequence. The antigen is unknown. This sample was included in a study of T cell repertoires in ileal Crohn's disease. Study-level findings and limits: Clonal expansions were more frequent in active smokers than non-smokers at surgery. Endoscopic recurrence occurred in every patient whose clonality exceeded 26.8%.

CDR3 length: 15 amino acids. The V end was cut by 4 bases, the J end by 2 bases, with 15 bases between. Germline values: CDR1 SGHRS, CDR2 YFSETQ. Produced via immunoSEQ multiplex PCR; TCRdb's table is partial and in-frame only. The sample consists of about 14,000 clones, roughly four fifths of them appearing once. V gene TRBV5-1 combines with J gene TRBJ2-5; the D gene is possibly TRBD1 (6 bases). Sequenced: ileal tissue. The TCR sequence derives from an adult with Crohn's disease. CDR3 in amino acids: CASSPRGYQQETQYF. The CDR3 coding sequence is TGCGCCAGCAGCCCGAGGGGGTATCAGCAAGAGACCCAGTACTTC.